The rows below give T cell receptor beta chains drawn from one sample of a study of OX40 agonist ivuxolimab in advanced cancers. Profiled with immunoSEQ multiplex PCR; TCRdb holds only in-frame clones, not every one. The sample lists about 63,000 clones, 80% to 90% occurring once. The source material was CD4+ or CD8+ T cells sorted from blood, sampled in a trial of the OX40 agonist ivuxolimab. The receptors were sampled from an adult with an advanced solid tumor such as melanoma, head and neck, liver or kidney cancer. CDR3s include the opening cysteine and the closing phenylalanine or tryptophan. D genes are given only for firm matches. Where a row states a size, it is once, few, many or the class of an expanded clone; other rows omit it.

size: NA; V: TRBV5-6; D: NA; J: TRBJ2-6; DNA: TGTGCCAGCAGCGTCAGGGGCAGGGGAACTGGGGCCAACGTCCTGACTTTC; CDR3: CASSVRGRGTGANVLTF
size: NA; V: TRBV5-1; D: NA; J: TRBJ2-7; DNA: TGCGCCAGCAGCTTGGGAGGGGGGGCGTCCTACGAGCAGTACTTC; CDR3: CASSLGGGASYEQYF
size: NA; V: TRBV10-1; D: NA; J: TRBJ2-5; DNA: TGCGCCAGCAGCCCAAGACACCAAGAGACCCAGTACTTC; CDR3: CASSPRHQETQYF
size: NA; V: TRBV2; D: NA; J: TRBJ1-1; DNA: TGTGCTATACGGGGCACGAGCACTGAAGCTTTCTTT; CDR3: CAIRGTSTEAFF
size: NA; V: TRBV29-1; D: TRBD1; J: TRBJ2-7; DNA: TGCAGCGTTAGAAAAACAGGGGTAGACGAGCAGTACTTC; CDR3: CSVRKTGVDEQYF
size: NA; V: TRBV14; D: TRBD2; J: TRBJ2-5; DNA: TGTGCCAGCAGCCCGATAGCGGGGGGGCTTGAGACCCAGTACTTC; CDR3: CASSPIAGGLETQYF
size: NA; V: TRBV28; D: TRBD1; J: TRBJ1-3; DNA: TGTGCCAGCAGTTTAATCGGCAGGGGGGTCGGAAACACCATATATTTT; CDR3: CASSLIGRGVGNTIYF
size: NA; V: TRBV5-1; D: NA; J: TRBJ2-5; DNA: TGCGCCAGCAGCTTGGGTACCTTCCAAGAGACCCAGTACTTC; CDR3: CASSLGTFQETQYF
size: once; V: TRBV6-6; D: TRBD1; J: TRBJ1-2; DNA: TGTGCCAGCAGTAGGGGACAGGGGATCTATGGCTACACCTTC; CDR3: CASSRGQGIYGYTF
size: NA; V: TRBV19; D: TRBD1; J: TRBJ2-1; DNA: TGTGCCAGTAGTATAGATCGGACAGGTTACAATGAGCAGTTCTTC; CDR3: CASSIDRTGYNEQFF
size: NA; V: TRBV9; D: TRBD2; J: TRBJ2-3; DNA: TGTGCCAGCAGCTTGAGCGGGGGGGACACAGATACGCAGTATTTT; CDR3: CASSLSGGDTDTQYF
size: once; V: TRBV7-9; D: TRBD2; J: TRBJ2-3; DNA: TGTGCCAGCAGCTTCCCCGATGGACTAGAGACAGATACGCAGTATTTT; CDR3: CASSFPDGLETDTQYF
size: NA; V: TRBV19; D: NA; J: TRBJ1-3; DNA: TGTGCCAGCAGCCTGAGAGACTCTGGAAACACCATATATTTT; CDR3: CASSLRDSGNTIYF
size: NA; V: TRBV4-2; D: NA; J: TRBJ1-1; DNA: TGTGCCAGCAGCCCACAGGGGAACACTGAAGCTTTCTTT; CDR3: CASSPQGNTEAFF
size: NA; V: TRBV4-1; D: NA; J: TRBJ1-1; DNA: TGCGCCAGCAGCCAAGATAGTCAGGGGCTGACTGAAGCTTTCTTT; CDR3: CASSQDSQGLTEAFF
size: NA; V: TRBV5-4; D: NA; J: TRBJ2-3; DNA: TGTGCCACCGGGGGACTGATGGGTCCAGATACGCAGTATTTT; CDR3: CATGGLMGPDTQYF
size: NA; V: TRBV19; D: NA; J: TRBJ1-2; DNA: TGTGCCAGTAGAAACTGGGACTCGAACTATGGCTACACCTTC; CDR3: CASRNWDSNYGYTF
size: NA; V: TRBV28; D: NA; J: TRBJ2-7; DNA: TGTGCCAGCAGTCTTGACAGATACGAGCAGTACTTC; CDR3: CASSLDRYEQYF
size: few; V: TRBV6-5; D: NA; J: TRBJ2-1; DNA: TGTGCCAGCAGAGTTGGCGGGGGCCCTCAGTTCTTC; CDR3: CASRVGGGPQFF
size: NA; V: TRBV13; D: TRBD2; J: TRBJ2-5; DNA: TGTGCCAGCAGCCCCGACCGACTAGCGGGGCAAGAGACCCAGTACTTC; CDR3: CASSPDRLAGQETQYF
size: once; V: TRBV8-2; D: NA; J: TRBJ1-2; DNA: TGTGGCAGTGACGTACGTATTCGGAGCGTCGACTATGGCTACACCTTC; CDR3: CGSDVRIRSVDYGYTF
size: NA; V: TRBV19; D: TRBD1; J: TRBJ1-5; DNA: TGTGCCAGCCGTCCCGGGACAGGGTTCGAGCAGCCCCAGCATTTT; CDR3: CASRPGTGFEQPQHF
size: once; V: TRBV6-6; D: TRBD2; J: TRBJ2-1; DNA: TGTGCCAGCAGGGGCGCGGGAGGGCCCAATGAGCAGTTCTTC; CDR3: CASRGAGGPNEQFF
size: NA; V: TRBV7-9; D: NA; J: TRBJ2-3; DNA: TGTGCCAGCAGCTTATGGCAGGCGGATACGCAGTATTTT; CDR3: CASSLWQADTQYF
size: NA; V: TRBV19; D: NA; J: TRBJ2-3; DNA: TGTGCCAGTGCAGGGCGGGGCACAGATACGCAGTATTTT; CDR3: CASAGRGTDTQYF
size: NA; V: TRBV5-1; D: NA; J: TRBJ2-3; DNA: TGCGCCAGCAGCTTGGGTGCGGGTCAGAGAGTCACAGATACGCAGTATTTT; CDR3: CASSLGAGQRVTDTQYF
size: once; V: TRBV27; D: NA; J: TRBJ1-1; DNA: TGTGCCAGCAGAGGGGGGGAAAAGACTGAAGCTTTCTTT; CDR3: CASRGGEKTEAFF
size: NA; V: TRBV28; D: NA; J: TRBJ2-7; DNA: TGTGCCAGCAGTCTGGGGGGCGGAGGACGGCACTTTTCCTACGAGCAGTACTTC; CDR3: CASSLGGGGRHFSYEQYF
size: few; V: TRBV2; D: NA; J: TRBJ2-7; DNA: TGTGCCAGCAGAACACAATACGAGCAGTACTTC; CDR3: CASRTQYEQYF
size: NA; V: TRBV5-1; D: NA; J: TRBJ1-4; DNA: TGCGCCAGCAGCTCGGCAGGGTCCTCAACTAATGAAAAACTGTTTTTT; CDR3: CASSSAGSSTNEKLFF
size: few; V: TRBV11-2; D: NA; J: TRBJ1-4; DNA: TGTGCCAGCAGCTTAGTCGGCCATAATGAAAAACTGTTTTTT; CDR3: CASSLVGHNEKLFF
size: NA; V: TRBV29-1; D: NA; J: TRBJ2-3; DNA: TGCAGCGTTGACGGGGGTGCGGGGCGGAGCCCTGGCACAGATACGCAGTATTTT; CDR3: CSVDGGAGRSPGTDTQYF
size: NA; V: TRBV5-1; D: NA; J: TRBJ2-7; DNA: TGCGCCAGCAGCTTGGACAGAGTCTACGAGCAGTACTTC; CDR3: CASSLDRVYEQYF
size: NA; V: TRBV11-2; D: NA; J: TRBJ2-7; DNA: TGTGCCAGCAGCTTAGGTGGATTAGGGTACGAGCAGTACTTC; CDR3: CASSLGGLGYEQYF
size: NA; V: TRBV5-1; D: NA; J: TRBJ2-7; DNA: TGCGCCAGCAGCTTGGTAGTGGGCGAGCAGTACTTC; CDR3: CASSLVVGEQYF
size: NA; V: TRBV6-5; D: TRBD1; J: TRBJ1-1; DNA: TGTGCCAGCAGACGCAAGACAGGGGGCACTGAAGCTTTCTTT; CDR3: CASRRKTGGTEAFF
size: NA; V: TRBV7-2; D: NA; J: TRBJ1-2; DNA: TGTGCCAGCAGCCGACAGTTCCCCTCCGGGTATGGCTACACCTTC; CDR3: CASSRQFPSGYGYTF
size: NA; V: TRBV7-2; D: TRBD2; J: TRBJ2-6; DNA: TGTGCCAGCAGCCCAGCGGGAGGGGGGGCCAACGTCCTGACTTTC; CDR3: CASSPAGGGANVLTF
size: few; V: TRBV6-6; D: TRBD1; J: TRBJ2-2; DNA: TGTGCCAGCAGTTACGGCCAGGGGGACACCGGGGAGCTGTTTTTT; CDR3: CASSYGQGDTGELFF
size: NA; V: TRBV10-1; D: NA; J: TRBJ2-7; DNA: TGCGCCAGCAGTGACGGGGGGCTAATCTACGAGCAGTACTTC; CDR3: CASSDGGLIYEQYF
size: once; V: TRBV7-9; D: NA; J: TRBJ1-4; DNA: TGTGCCAGCAGCTTAAATTTGGTGTGGGAAAAACTGTTTTTT; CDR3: CASSLNLVWEKLFF